Below are 8 T cell receptor beta chains sequenced from a single sample in a study of shared clonotypes between healthy human individuals. Clones were sequenced by immunoSEQ multiplex PCR, and TCRdb holds only the in-frame ones, with some missing. The sample yields 2.5 million or so clones, around nine tenths seen once. Source material: naive CD4+ T cells sorted from blood. The subset denotes: CD45RA+ positively selected. These receptors were taken from a young man in good health.

V and J are TRBV30 and TRBJ2-4; D is tentatively TRBD1 or TRBD2 (6 bases each). The germline CDR1 and CDR2 sequences are GTSNPN and SVGIG (reference sequence). V shed 3 bases and J shed 6 bases, with 12 bases lying between them. The CDR3 is 13 amino acids. The CDR3 is CAWSEWGANIQYF. Here the CDR3 DNA reads TGTGCCTGGAGCGAGTGGGGGGCAAACATTCAGTACTTC.

The chain is built from TRBV2 and TRBJ2-1; tentatively, D is TRBD2 (7 bases). There are 14 residues in the CDR3. The V end lost 6 bases, the J end lost 8 bases, and 17 bases lay between the germline ends. Germline V CDR1 and CDR2: SNHLY, FYNNEI. CDR3 region: CASRPDKGGHEQFF. Written as DNA, the CDR3 is TGTGCCAGCAGACCCGACAAGGGGGGGCATGAGCAGTTCTTC.

This clone appeared a few times. This sequence joins TRBV29-1 and TRBJ2-3, with D perhaps matching TRBD1 or TRBD2 (5 bases each). The CDR3 length is 13 residues. Trimming stripped 2 bases from V and 1 base from J, with 7 bases between. CDR1 is SQVTM and CDR2 is ANQGSEA in the germline V gene. The CDR3 nucleotides are TGCAGCGTTGAATTGGGGGGCACAGATACGCAGTATTTT. It yields the protein CSVELGGTDTQYF.

The chain combines TRBV6-1 with TRBJ2-7, with TRBD1 matching over 10 bases. V lost 11 bases, J lost 1 base, and 5 bases stayed unmatched. CDR3 length: 13 residues. Germline V gene data show CDR1 as MNHNS and CDR2 as SASEGT. CDR3 residues: CAARTGGSYEQYF. The CDR3 DNA reads TGTGCCGCACGGACAGGGGGTTCCTACGAGCAGTACTTC.

V usage is TRBV30 and J usage is TRBJ2-3; D ambiguous. CDR3 length equals 14 residues. The germline V gene has CDR1 GTSNPN and CDR2 SVGIG (reference sequence). V was clipped by 0 bases and J by 5 bases, with 12 bases between them. DNA of the CDR3: TGTGCCTGGAGTGTAAAGCCGTTGAGAGATACGCAGTATTTT. It is translated as CAWSVKPLRDTQYF. Together with reference TRBV30 and TRBJ2-3, the CDR3 gives the full variable domain: SQTIHQWPATLVQPVGSPLSLECTVEGTSNPNLYWYRQAAGRGLQLLFYSVGIGQISSEVPQNLSASRPQDRQFILSSKKLLLSDSGFYLCAWSVKPLRDTQYFGPGTRLTVL.

This chain links TRBV7-2 with TRBJ1-2; D is unresolved. The CDR3 has 14 amino acids. Germline loops: CDR1 SGHTA, CDR2 FQGNSA. The ends were cut back, 1 base at V and 3 bases at J, with 9 bases in the middle. In nucleotides, the CDR3 is TGTGCCAGCAGCTTAGTCGTCGGGGACTATGGCTACACCTTC. Encoded protein: CASSLVVGDYGYTF.

The chain has TRBV5-8 and TRBJ1-1, with D maybe TRBD1 (5 bases). Trimming cost V 6 bases and J 4 bases, with 19 bases left between them. The V gene's germline CDR1 is SGHTS and CDR2 YDEGEE. The CDR3 length is 15 residues. The CDR3 here is CASIGLGAGITEAFF. CDR3 sequence (DNA): TGTGCCAGCATCGGTTTAGGGGCGGGGATCACTGAAGCTTTCTTT.

The gene calls are TRBV6-5 and TRBJ2-7; 8 bases map to TRBD2. Germline CDR1 reads MNHEY; CDR2 reads SVGAGI. The V segment lost 5 bases and the J segment 0 bases; nucleotides outside the gene matches: 3. This CDR3 contains 14 residues. CDR3 protein: CASSKGLASYEQYF. The CDR3, as DNA: TGTGCCAGCAGTAAAGGACTAGCCTCCTACGAGCAGTACTTC.